This T cell receptor beta chain was recovered during a study of shared clonotypes between healthy human individuals. Per germline, CDR1 LNHDA and CDR2 SQIVND (reference sequence). The CDR3 extends over 14 amino acids. V was pared by 10 bases and J by 3 bases, with 11 bases of the junction left unmatched. Repertoires were generated with immunoSEQ multiplex PCR, while TCRdb's copy carries only in-frame clones and drops some. The table has fewer than 850,000 clones, around 91% seen once. This TCR was sampled from a young man in good health. Some clones in this sample may be carry-over from other donors' samples. The sample comprised memory CD8+ T cells from PBMCs. Subset: CD45RO+ cells pooled with CCR7-negative TemRA cells. The V and J genes are TRBV19 and TRBJ2-7; 8 nucleotides match TRBD2. The CDR3 spells CATSPGLANYEQYF. The DNA for the CDR3 is TGTGCCACCTCACCCGGACTAGCTAACTACGAGCAGTACTTC.